This T cell receptor (beta chain) was sequenced during a study of blood T cell repertoires in COVID-19. The protocol was immunoSEQ multiplex PCR, while the TCRdb copy is restricted to in-frame clones and leaves out a portion. This sample has 450,000 or so clones; 90% occur once, and the top ten carry about 0.57%. V was pared by 6 bases and J by 7 bases, with 12 bases between. The germline V gene encodes CDR1 DFQATT and CDR2 SNEGSKA (reference sequence). The CDR3 runs 11 residues. The V call is TRBV20-1, the J call TRBJ1-1; D is uncertain. The sample taken for sequencing was PBMCs or T cells enriched from blood (not recorded which). The clonotype comes from a man between 18 and 29 years old who had recovered from COVID-19. The CDR3 DNA reads as TGCAGTGCAAGGCGGACTGATGAAGCTTTCTTT. As protein: CSARRTDEAFF.